The 8 T cell receptor beta chains below all came from one sample that was sequenced in a study of early T cells in non-severe SARS-CoV-2 infection. Each CDR3 protein is one row after TCRdb ran MiXCR on the 5' RACE reads. The sample lists 57,000 or so distinct CDR3 sequences, about 12% occurring once. This specimen consisted of whole blood, obtained at baseline. The receptors come from an adult who was a healthcare worker with PCR-confirmed SARS-CoV-2 infection or an uninfected control (not recorded which). The donor label of this sample is uncertain.

The sample holds a few counts of this clonotype. This rearrangement joins TRBV20-1 to TRBJ1-2, with D perhaps matching TRBD1 (5 bases). Germline V gene sequence: CDR1 DFQATT, CDR2 SNEGSKA (reference sequence). Between the trimmed V and J ends, which lost 4 bases and 2 bases, there was a span of 23 bases. This CDR3 has 17 amino acids. CDR3 sequence: CSAIYIGGYGGNYGYTF. CDR3 DNA sequence: TGCAGTGCTATATATATCGGGGGATATGGAGGGAACTATGGCTACACCTTC.

This clonotype has a count of ten or more. This chain connects TRBV5-6 to TRBJ2-2; tentatively, D is TRBD2 (5 bases). V was clipped by 4 bases and J by 1 base, with 11 bases between them. Germline assignment: CDR1 SGHDT and CDR2 YYEEEE. CDR3 length: 15 residues. Written as DNA, the CDR3 is TGTGCCAGCAGCCCGAGGGCAGGGAACACCGGGGAGCTGTTTTTT. Translation: CASSPRAGNTGELFF. The variable domain in full, with the rest retrieved from reference TRBV5-6 and TRBJ2-2, is DAGVTQSPTHLIKTRGQQVTLRCSPKSGHDTVSWYQQALGQGPQFIFQYYEEEERQRGNFPDRFSGHQFPNYSSELNVNALLLGDSALYLCASSPRAGNTGELFFGEGSRLTVL.

This clonotype was counted only a few times. In DNA, the CDR3 is TGTGCCAGCAGAGCCCCGACTAGCGGGCGGGGGCAATCGAGCACAGATACGCAGTATTTT. Protein product: CASRAPTSGRGQSSTDTQYF. The chain couples TRBV2 to TRBJ2-3, with 10 bases lining up with TRBD2. Per the germline V gene, CDR1 is SNHLY and CDR2 is FYNNEI. CDR3 length: 20 residues. Trimming removed 6 bases from V and 0 bases from J; junction bases left unmatched: 18.

This clonotype has ten or more counts. V is TRBV21-1 and J is TRBJ1-3; the listed D gene, TRBD1, was not tested against the DNA. TRBV21-1 corresponds to a pseudogene. This CDR3 comprises 13 residues. CDR3 loop: CASSKVPGNTIYF. In DNA, the CDR3 is TGTGCCAGCAGCAAAGTCCCGGGAAACACCATATATTTT.

The chain links TRBV7-2 to TRBJ2-5, with 7 bases that match TRBD2. The CDR3 sequence is 13 residues long. The germline gives CDR1 SGHTA, CDR2 FQGNSA. With V trimmed by 7 bases and J by 4 bases, 6 bases remained unmatched. CDR3 DNA sequence: TGTGCCAGCACATCGGGACTAATAGAGACCCAGTACTTC. Protein product: CASTSGLIETQYF. Supplemented by reference TRBV7-2 and TRBJ2-5, the full variable domain reads GAGVSQSPSNKVTEKGKDVELRCDPISGHTALYWYRQSLGQGLEFLIYFQGNSAPDKSGLPSDRFSAERTGGSVSTLTIQRTQQEDSAVYLCASTSGLIETQYFGPGTRLLVL.

This clonotype has ten or more counts. This chain joins TRBV18 and TRBJ2-7; 7 nucleotides agree with TRBD2. The CDR3 extends over 14 amino acids. CDR1 and CDR2 from the germline V gene are KGHSH and LQKENI. The junction had 6 bases not matched to a gene; V was cut back by 1 base and J by 6 bases. This CDR3 reads CASSPQVPGGEQYV. In nucleotides, the CDR3 is TGTGCCAGCTCACCACAGGTTCCGGGAGGCGAGCAGTACGTC.

The table lists this clonotype with a few counts. The chain is built from TRBV9 and TRBJ2-3, with TRBD2 matching over 10 bases. Germline CDR1 is SGDLS and CDR2 is YYNGEE. This CDR3 spans 16 amino acids. J gave up 4 bases and V 4 bases, and 9 bases lay outside the gene matches. CDR3 region: CASSSRAGGVADTQYF. Here the CDR3 DNA reads TGTGCCAGCAGCTCCAGAGCGGGGGGGGTTGCAGATACGCAGTATTTT. Filled out from reference TRBV9 and TRBJ2-3, the complete variable domain reads DSGVTQTPKHLITATGQRVTLRCSPRSGDLSVYWYQQSLDQGLQFLIQYYNGEERAKGNILERFSAQQFPDLHSELNLSSLELGDSALYFCASSSRAGGVADTQYFGPGTRLTVL.

In the case of this clonotype: This may arise from a read error, as a much more abundant clone is one base away. This chain uses TRBV15 with TRBJ1-1, with D possibly matching TRBD1 (5 bases). Germline values: CDR1 LNHNV, CDR2 YYDKDF (reference sequence). CDR3 size: 13 residues. CDR3 DNA: TGTGCCACCAGCTGGCCAGGGAATACTGAAGTTTTCTTT. Translating gives CATSWPGNTEVFF.